Only a few counts were recorded for the clone carrying this TCR beta chain. Its cognate antigen is unknown. Using a J-beta primer mix together with a sample-barcoded 5' primer, a second PCR was run for roughly 6 to 11 cycles. Tagging of each cDNA molecule was performed by a template-switch adaptor with 12 random nucleotides. TCRdb reanalysed the 5' RACE reads using MiXCR and keeps one entry per CDR3 protein. The sample holds about 1.4 million distinct CDR3 sequences; roughly 60% are singletons and the top ten take over 6.5%. The sample belongs to a study of blood T cells in healthy people across ages. Broader study findings: Samples with more naive T cells showed higher observed beta diversity.

The CDR3 is 13 residues long. Between the trimmed V and J ends, which lost 4 bases and 5 bases, there was a span of 10 bases. The germline gives CDR1 SGHTA, CDR2 FQGNSA. The rearrangement uses TRBV7-2 and TRBJ2-3; D is undetermined. This sequence originates from a man between 18 and 35 years old in good health. Input material: blood. The CDR3 loop is CASSSRRIDTQYF. CDR3 nucleotides: TGTGCCAGCAGCTCCCGGCGAATAGATACGCAGTATTTT.